This T cell receptor beta chain was sequenced in a study of T-cell memory formation after mild COVID-19. About the study: Largely, TCR clusters stayed within a single donor.

This CDR3 comprises 14 residues. With V trimmed by 4 bases and J by 5 bases, 4 bases remained unmatched. Germline CDR1 is SGDLS and CDR2 is YYNGEE. Points on this clonotype: Antigen unknown.

Study-wide points: The second-wave clones peaking on day 37 were not confirmed as SARS-CoV-2-specific. Day 15 to 85 contracting clones showed balanced CD4/CD8; later expanders leaned CD4+.

With constant-segment primers, 5'RACE yielded cDNA libraries of TCR alpha and TCR beta that carried sample barcodes and UMIs. TCRdb used MiXCR to reprocess the 5' RACE reads, holding one entry per CDR3 protein. The sample has 140,000 or so distinct CDR3 sequences, more than 13% seen once; the top ten hold about 29%. Sequenced: PBMCs or a T cell subset sorted from them (not recorded which). The TCR originated in an adult woman who had mild COVID-19 (a few samples of this study predate the infection). Cell type and time point are not known. The chain has TRBV9 and TRBJ2-3, with TRBD2 identical over 10 bases. The CDR3 spells CASSTGLAEDTQYF. DNA of the CDR3: TGTGCCAGCAGCACAGGACTAGCGGAAGATACGCAGTATTTT.